This T cell receptor (beta chain) was obtained from a study of regulatory T cells in long-lasting Graves disease. This clonotype was detected a few times. What it binds is not known. General study findings and limits: Patients whose Graves' disease persisted exhibited lower TCR diversity than those newly diagnosed.

HTBI primers from iRepertoire and Arm-PCR of CDR3 regions yielded the TCR beta libraries. Using its own MiXCR run on the multiplex PCR reads, TCRdb lists one record per CDR3 protein. The sample records about 420,000 distinct CDR3 sequences, roughly 15% being singletons. Time point: newly diagnosed GD, antithyroid drugs for less than 3 months. Making the TCR library involved RNA that had been extracted from PBMCs. Investigators report Graves' disease was diagnosed under American Thyroid Association guidelines. The same sample was also studied in work on T cells in Graves' hyperthyroidism and ophthalmopathy. As that study records: The HTBI primer set served for first-round RT-PCR of the TCR CDR3.

The clonotype comes from a woman aged 18-29 years with Graves disease. The starting material was peripheral blood mononuclear cells (PBMCs), obtained at new diagnosis, from a patient treated with antithyroid drugs.

The CDR3 loop is CASSQDREDQPQHF. The CDR3 DNA follows: TGTGCCAGCAGCCAAGACAGGGAGGATCAGCCCCAGCATTTT. The chain has TRBV6-1 and TRBJ1-5, with 7 bases aligning to TRBD1. The germline V gene has CDR1 MNHNS and CDR2 SASEGT. The CDR3 is made up of 14 amino acids. V shed 6 bases, J shed 5 bases, and the junction held 7 bases outside the gene matches.